The 9 T cell receptor beta chains given below trace back to one sample, sequenced in a study of T-cell reconstitution after alpha-beta-depleted transplantation in children. The library targeted TCRbeta and was prepared with unique molecular identifiers. TCRdb called the PCR reads again in MiXCR, with one record for every CDR3 protein. The data contain around 100,000 distinct CDR3 sequences, around 7% of them seen just once; the ten biggest clones take up roughly 15%. The starting material was PBMCs, obtained before TCRalphabeta/CD19-depleted stem cell transplant. Receptors originate from a boy between 2 and 10 years old with acute lymphoblastic leukemia, due to receive a stem cell transplant.

The table lists this clonotype with a few counts. V is TRBV10-3 and J is TRBJ1-2, with 8 bases lining up with TRBD1. CDR1 is ENHRY and CDR2 is SYGVKD in the germline V gene. The length of the CDR3 is 12 residues. Trimming cost V 8 bases and J 7 bases; bases outside gene matches: 6. CDR3 nucleotide sequence: TGTGCCATCTGGGGACAGGACGGTGGCTACACCTTC. Translation: CAIWGQDGGYTF.

There are many counts of this clonotype. The chain is built from TRBV5-1 and TRBJ1-1, with 7 bases matching TRBD1. Germline assignment: CDR1 SGHRS and CDR2 YFSETQ. The CDR3 spans 15 residues. V trimming: 3 bases; J trimming: 1 base; junction bases outside the gene matches: 6. The chain's CDR3 is CASSWGQYRNTEAFF. In DNA, the CDR3 is TGCGCCAGCAGCTGGGGACAGTATCGGAACACTGAAGCTTTCTTT.

V is TRBV28 and J is TRBJ1-2; D not certain. Germline CDR1 reads MDHEN; CDR2 reads SYDVKM. The CDR3 spans 14 residues. V dropped 3 bases and J dropped 4 bases, with 12 bases sitting between them. For the CDR3, the DNA is TGTGCCAGCAGTTTGATAAAGGGATCCTATGGCTACACCTTC. Residues: CASSLIKGSYGYTF.

This rearrangement joins TRBV5-1 to TRBJ2-3; no clear D gene. Germline assignment: CDR1 SGHRS and CDR2 YFSETQ. V dropped 0 bases and J dropped 5 bases, with 10 bases sitting between them. The length of the CDR3 is 14 residues. CDR3 bases: TGCGCCAGCAGCTTGGGCAGGATCCAAGATACGCAGTATTTT. The encoded protein is CASSLGRIQDTQYF.

The V and J genes are TRBV9 and TRBJ2-3; 9 nucleotides align to TRBD2. The length of the CDR3 is 16 residues. CDR1 and CDR2 from the germline V gene are SGDLS and YYNGEE. The junction had 4 bases not matched to a gene; V was cut back by 0 bases and J by 2 bases. CDR3 DNA: TGTGCCAGCAGCGTAGATCTAGCGGGGAACACAGATACGCAGTATTTT. Residues: CASSVDLAGNTDTQYF.

At least ten counts were recorded for this clonotype. This chain uses TRBV6-2 or TRBV6-3 with TRBJ1-5; D possibly corresponds to TRBD1 (5 bases). Germline CDR1 is MNHEY and CDR2 is SVGEGT. The V end was cut by 8 bases, the J end by 0 bases, with 8 bases between. This CDR3 comprises 13 residues. The CDR3 is CASVGDSNQPQHF. The CDR3 bases are TGTGCCAGCGTAGGGGATAGCAATCAGCCCCAGCATTTT.

To note about this clonotype: It may be a read error: a sequence one base away is much more abundant. V usage is TRBV7-3 and J usage is TRBJ2-6; no definite D call. This CDR3 comprises 15 residues. V lost 2 bases and J 1 base, leaving 6 bases between the germline ends. Germline assignment: CDR1 SGHTA and CDR2 FQGTGA. The CDR3 reads CASSLFQSGANVLTF. CDR3 DNA sequence: TGTGCCAGCAGCTTATTCCAGTCTGGGGCCAACGTCCTGACTTTC.

The chain couples TRBV7-3 to TRBJ1-2; TRBD1 is a possible D gene (6 bases). V was clipped by 5 bases and J by 8 bases, with 15 bases between them. Looked up from germline, CDR1 is SGHTA and CDR2 is FQGTGA. The CDR3 totals 13 residues. CDR3 protein: CASSPQGGGGYTF. DNA of the CDR3: TGTGCCAGCAGCCCCCAAGGAGGGGGGGGCTACACCTTC.

This clonotype turned up a few times. The V gene is TRBV3-1, the J gene TRBJ1-1; D may be TRBD1 (6 bases). Trimming cost V 6 bases and J 5 bases, with 16 bases left between them. The V gene's germline CDR1 is LGHDT and CDR2 YNNKEL (reference sequence). There are 14 residues in the CDR3. The CDR3 nucleotides are TGTGCCAGCAGGGGGTCCAGGGGTCGAACTGAAGCTTTCTTT. Amino acid sequence: CASRGSRGRTEAFF.